This entry describes one T cell receptor (beta chain). This entry belongs to a study of blood T cell repertoires in COVID-19. V gave up 3 bases and J gave up 9 bases, with 21 bases separating them. Germline V lookup: CDR1 LNHDA, CDR2 SQIVND (reference sequence). The CDR3 is made up of 16 amino acids. Under the authors' procedure: Reference gene primer amplification in the assay estimated nucleated cell counts. The protocol was immunoSEQ multiplex PCR, while the TCRdb copy is restricted to in-frame clones and leaves out a portion. D and trimming were read from the DNA, whereas the V and J calls and clone size are those reported in that table. The repertoire holds 150,000 to 200,000 clones, with 75% to 90% as singletons. Cohorts were assigned according to the clinical history that participants reported. Each exposed participant met a COVID-19 case in the 2 weeks preceding study entry.

This sequence originates from a man between 65 and 85 years old who had been exposed to COVID-19. V usage is TRBV19 and J usage is TRBJ1-5; D perhaps matches TRBD1 (5 bases). The specimen sequenced was PBMCs or T cells enriched from blood (not recorded which). CDR3 loop: CASSMKGRRGSRPQHF. The CDR3 DNA reads as TGTGCCAGTAGTATGAAGGGCAGAAGGGGAAGTCGGCCCCAGCATTTT.